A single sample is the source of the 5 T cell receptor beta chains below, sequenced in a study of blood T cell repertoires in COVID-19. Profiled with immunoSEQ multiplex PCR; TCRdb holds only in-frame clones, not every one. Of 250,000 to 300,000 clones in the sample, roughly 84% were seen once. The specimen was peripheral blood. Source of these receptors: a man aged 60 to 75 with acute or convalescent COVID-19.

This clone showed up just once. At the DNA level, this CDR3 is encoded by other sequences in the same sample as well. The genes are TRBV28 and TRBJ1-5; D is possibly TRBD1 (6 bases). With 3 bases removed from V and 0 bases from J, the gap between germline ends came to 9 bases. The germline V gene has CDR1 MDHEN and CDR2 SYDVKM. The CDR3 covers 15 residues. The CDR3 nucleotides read TGTGCCAGCAGTTTGGGCAGGGGTAGCAATCAGCCCCAGCATTTT. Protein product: CASSLGRGSNQPQHF.

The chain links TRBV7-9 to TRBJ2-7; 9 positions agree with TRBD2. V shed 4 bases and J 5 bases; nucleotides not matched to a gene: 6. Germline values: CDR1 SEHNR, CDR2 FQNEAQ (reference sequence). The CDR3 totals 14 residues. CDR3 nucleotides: TGTGCCAGCAGCTATAGCGGGAGTGGAAACGAGCAGTACTTC. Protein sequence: CASSYSGSGNEQYF.

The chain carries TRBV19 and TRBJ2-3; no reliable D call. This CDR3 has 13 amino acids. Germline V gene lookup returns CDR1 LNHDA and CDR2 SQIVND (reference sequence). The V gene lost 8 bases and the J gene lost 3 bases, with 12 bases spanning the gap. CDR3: CASCGANTDTQYF. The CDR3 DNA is TGTGCCAGTTGCGGAGCGAATACAGATACGCAGTATTTT.

The CDR3, as DNA: TGTGCCAGCAGTGAAGAAAGGAGGGGCTACACCTTC. Its translation is CASSEERRGYTF. The chain links TRBV2 to TRBJ1-2, with D unresolved. CDR1 is SNHLY and CDR2 is FYNNEI in the germline V gene. V shed 1 base and J shed 8 bases, with 8 bases lying between them. The CDR3 runs to 12 residues.

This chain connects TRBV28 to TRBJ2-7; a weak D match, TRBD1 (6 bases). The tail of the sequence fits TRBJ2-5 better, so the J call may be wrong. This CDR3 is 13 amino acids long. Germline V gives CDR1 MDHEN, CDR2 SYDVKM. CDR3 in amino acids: CASSPGQRETQYF. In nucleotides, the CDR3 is TGTGCCAGCAGCCCAGGACAGCGGGAGACCCAGTACTTC.